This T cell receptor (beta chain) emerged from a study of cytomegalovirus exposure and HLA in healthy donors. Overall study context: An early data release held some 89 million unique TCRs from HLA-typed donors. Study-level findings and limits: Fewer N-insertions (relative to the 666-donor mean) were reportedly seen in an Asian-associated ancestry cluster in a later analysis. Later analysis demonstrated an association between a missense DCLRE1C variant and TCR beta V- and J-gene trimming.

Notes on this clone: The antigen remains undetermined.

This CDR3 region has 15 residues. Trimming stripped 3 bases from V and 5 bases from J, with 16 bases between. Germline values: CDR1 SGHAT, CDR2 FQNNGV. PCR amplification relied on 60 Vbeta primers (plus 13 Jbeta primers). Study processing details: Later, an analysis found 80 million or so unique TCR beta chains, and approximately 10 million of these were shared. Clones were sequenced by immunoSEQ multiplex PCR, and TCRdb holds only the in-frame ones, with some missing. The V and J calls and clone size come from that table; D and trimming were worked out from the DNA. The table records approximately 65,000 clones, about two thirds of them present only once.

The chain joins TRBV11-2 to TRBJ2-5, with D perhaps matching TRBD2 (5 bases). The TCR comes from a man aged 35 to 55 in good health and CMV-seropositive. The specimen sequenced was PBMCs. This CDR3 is CASSLSLQRGETQYF. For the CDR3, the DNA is TGTGCCAGCAGCTTGTCGTTACAGAGAGGGGAGACCCAGTACTTC. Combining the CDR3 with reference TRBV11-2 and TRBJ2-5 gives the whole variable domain EAGVAQSPRYKIIEKRQSVAFWCNPISGHATLYWYQQILGQGPKLLIQFQNNGVVDDSQLPKDRFSAERLKGVDSTLKIQPAKLEDSAVYLCASSLSLQRGETQYFGPGTRLLVL.